A single sample is the source of the 10 T cell receptor beta chains below, sequenced in a study of T cell changes during pregnancy in multiple sclerosis (dated by TCRdb to between 2018 and 2020). The library was produced with the immunoSEQ multiplex PCR assay. TCRdb provides this immuneACCESS table in a form limited to in-frame rearrangements. Some clones are lacking; in checked studies, under half of them reflect an unresolved V gene, and why the rest are absent is not known. The sample profile shows 40,000 to 45,000 clones; approximately 90% of them were found once. The ten largest make up approximately 0.7% of the sample. The material was CD4+ T cells from peripheral blood mononuclear cells, obtained before pregnancy. The receptors here all came from a female donor with multiple sclerosis, enrolled in a pregnancy study.

This chain connects TRBV27 to TRBJ1-1; the match to TRBD1 covers 7 bases. V was pared by 5 bases and J by 1 base, with 4 bases of the junction left unmatched. The CDR3 length is 14 residues. CDR1 is MNHEY and CDR2 is SMNVEV in the germline V gene (reference sequence). The CDR3 protein is CASSGWTGNTEAFF. The CDR3 nucleotides read TGTGCCAGCAGTGGGTGGACAGGGAACACTGAAGCTTTCTTT.

J is TRBJ1-2 and V is TRBV6-4, with TRBD1 matching 7 bases. CDR3 length: 15 amino acids. Trimming took 2 bases from V and 2 from J; bases not matched to a gene: 5. In germline, CDR1 is MRHNA, CDR2 SNTAGT. CDR3 region: CASSDDSTGNYGYTF. The DNA for the CDR3 is TGTGCCAGCAGTGACGACTCGACAGGGAACTATGGCTACACCTTC.

The chain uses TRBV4-3 and TRBJ2-5; D might be TRBD1 (5 bases). Germline loops: CDR1 LGHNA, CDR2 YSLEER. Trimming pared 1 base from V and 1 base from J, leaving 13 bases between. The CDR3 length is 16 residues. Here the CDR3 DNA reads TGCGCCAGCAGCCAAGTAATTCAGGGCACCCAAGAGACCCAGTACTTC. Translating gives CASSQVIQGTQETQYF.

DNA of the CDR3: TGTGCCAGCAGCCTAGGGGGGGGGAGGACTGGCTCCTCCTACAATGAGCAGTTCTTC. Translation: CASSLGGGRTGSSYNEQFF. The rearrangement links TRBV7-3 to TRBJ2-1; D is possibly TRBD2 (7 bases). The ends were cut back, 5 bases at V and 0 bases at J, with 23 bases in the middle. The V gene's germline CDR1 is SGHTA and CDR2 FQGTGA. CDR3 length equals 19 residues.

This clone occurred once. The rearrangement links TRBV6-6 to TRBJ1-6; D is undetermined. This CDR3 region has 12 residues. The germline gives CDR1 MNHNY, CDR2 SVGAGI (reference sequence). The V end lost 6 bases, the J end lost 12 bases, and 12 bases lay between the germline ends. CDR3 nucleotide sequence: TGTGCCAGCAGGGCAGTCTCTCGACCCCTCCACTTT. Translation: CASRAVSRPLHF.

The gene calls are TRBV6-1 and TRBJ2-7; D might be TRBD1 (6 bases). V dropped 2 bases and J dropped 6 bases, with 14 bases sitting between them. This CDR3 contains 14 residues. Germline V lookup: CDR1 MNHNS, CDR2 SASEGT. The CDR3 DNA follows: TGTGCCAGCAGTGAAATCAGGGGTAGGAGCGAGCAGTACTTC. This sequence encodes CASSEIRGRSEQYF.

CDR3: CASSSFPRGQGGEKLFF. The DNA of the CDR3 is TGTGCCAGCAGCTCCTTTCCTCGGGGACAGGGGGGAGAAAAACTGTTTTTT. V gene TRBV7-2 combines with J gene TRBJ1-4; the match to TRBD1 covers 11 bases. The CDR3 spans 17 residues. Trimming took 4 bases from V and 8 from J; bases not matched to a gene: 12. CDR1 and CDR2 (germline): SGHTA, FQGNSA. Full variable domain (rest looked up from reference TRBV7-2 and TRBJ1-4): GAGVSQSPSNKVTEKGKDVELRCDPISGHTALYWYRQSLGQGLEFLIYFQGNSAPDKSGLPSDRFSAERTGGSVSTLTIQRTQQEDSAVYLCASSSFPRGQGGEKLFFGSGTQLSVL.

The gene calls are TRBV7-9 and TRBJ2-3; D unresolved. The V and J ends lost 1 base and 0 bases respectively, with 11 bases between them. CDR1 SEHNR and CDR2 FQNEAQ come from the germline V gene (reference sequence). The CDR3 covers 16 residues. DNA of the CDR3: TGTGCCAGCAGCTTAGGTCTTCGGTATAGCACAGATACGCAGTATTTT. It yields the protein CASSLGLRYSTDTQYF. Full variable domain (missing parts from reference TRBV7-9 and TRBJ2-3): DTGVSQNPRHKITKRGQNVTFRCDPISEHNRLYWYRQTLGQGPEFLTYFQNEAQLEKSRLLSDRFSAERPKGSFSTLEIQRTEQGDSAMYLCASSLGLRYSTDTQYFGPGTRLTVL.

Written as DNA, the CDR3 is TGTGCCAGCAGCTCGGGACTAGCGGGGGGTTCCTACACCGGGGAGCTGTTTTTT. It encodes CASSSGLAGGSYTGELFF. The rearrangement joins TRBV7-2 to TRBJ2-2; 15 bases are shared with TRBD2. CDR1 is SGHTA and CDR2 is FQGNSA in the germline V gene. The CDR3 has 18 amino acids. The V segment lost 4 bases and the J segment 3 bases; nucleotides outside the gene matches: 6. The full variable domain, with the rest looked up from reference TRBV7-2 and TRBJ2-2, is GAGVSQSPSNKVTEKGKDVELRCDPISGHTALYWYRQSLGQGLEFLIYFQGNSAPDKSGLPSDRFSAERTGGSVSTLTIQRTQQEDSAVYLCASSSGLAGGSYTGELFFGEGSRLTVL.

CDR3 DNA sequence: TGCGCCAGCAGCTTGGTATTGGGGACAGGGGGCGCTTCGATCGGTATGGGGGATGAAAAACTGTTTTTT. Its translation is CASSLVLGTGGASIGMGDEKLFF. V is TRBV5-1 and J is TRBJ1-4; 12 positions match TRBD1. The CDR3 sequence is 23 residues long. In germline, CDR1 is SGHRS, CDR2 YFSETQ. J lost 6 bases, V lost 0 bases, and 24 bases had no gene match.